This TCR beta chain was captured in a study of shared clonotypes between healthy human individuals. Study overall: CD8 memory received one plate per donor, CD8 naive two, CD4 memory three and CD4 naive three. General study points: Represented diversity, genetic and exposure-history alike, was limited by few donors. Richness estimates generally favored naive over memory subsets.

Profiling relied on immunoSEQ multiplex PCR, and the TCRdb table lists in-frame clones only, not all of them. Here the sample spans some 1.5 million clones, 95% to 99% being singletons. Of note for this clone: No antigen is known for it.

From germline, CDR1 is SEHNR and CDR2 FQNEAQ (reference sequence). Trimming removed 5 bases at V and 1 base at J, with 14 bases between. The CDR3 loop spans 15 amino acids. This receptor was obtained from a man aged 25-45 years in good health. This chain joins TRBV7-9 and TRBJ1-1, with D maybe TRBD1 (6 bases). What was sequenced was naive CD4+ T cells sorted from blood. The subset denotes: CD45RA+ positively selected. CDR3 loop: CASSPSTGGNTEAFF. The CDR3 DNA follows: TGTGCCAGCAGCCCTTCGACAGGCGGGAACACTGAAGCTTTCTTT.